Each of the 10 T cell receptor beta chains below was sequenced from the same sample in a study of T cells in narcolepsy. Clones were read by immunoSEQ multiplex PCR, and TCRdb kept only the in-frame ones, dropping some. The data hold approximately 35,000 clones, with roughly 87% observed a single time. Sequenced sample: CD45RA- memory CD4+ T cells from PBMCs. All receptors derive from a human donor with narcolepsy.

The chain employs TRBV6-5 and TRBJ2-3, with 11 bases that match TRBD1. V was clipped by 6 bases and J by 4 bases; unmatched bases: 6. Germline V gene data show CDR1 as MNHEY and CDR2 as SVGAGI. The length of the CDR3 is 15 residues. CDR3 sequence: CASRKAGQGADTQYF. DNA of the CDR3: TGTGCCAGCAGAAAAGCGGGACAGGGGGCAGATACGCAGTATTTT.

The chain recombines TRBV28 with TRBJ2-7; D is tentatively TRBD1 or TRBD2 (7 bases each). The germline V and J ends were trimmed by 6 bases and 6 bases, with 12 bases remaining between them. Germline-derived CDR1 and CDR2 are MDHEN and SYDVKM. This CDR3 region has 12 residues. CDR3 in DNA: TGTGCCAGCAGCCCAGGGGGGGGCGAGCAGTACTTC. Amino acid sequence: CASSPGGGEQYF.

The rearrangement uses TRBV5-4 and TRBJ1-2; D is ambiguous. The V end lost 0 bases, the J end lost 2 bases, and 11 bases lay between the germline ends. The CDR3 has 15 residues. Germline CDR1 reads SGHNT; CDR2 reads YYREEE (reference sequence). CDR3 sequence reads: CASSLGEAANYGYTF. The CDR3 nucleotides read TGTGCCAGCAGCTTGGGGGAGGCCGCAAACTATGGCTACACCTTC.

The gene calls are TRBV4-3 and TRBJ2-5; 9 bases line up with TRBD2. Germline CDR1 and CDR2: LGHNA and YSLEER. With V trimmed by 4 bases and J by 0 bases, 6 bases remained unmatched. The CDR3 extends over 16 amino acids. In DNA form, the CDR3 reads TGCGCCAGCAGCCTTCGGTCTAGCGGGAACCAAGAGACCCAGTACTTC. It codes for CASSLRSSGNQETQYF.

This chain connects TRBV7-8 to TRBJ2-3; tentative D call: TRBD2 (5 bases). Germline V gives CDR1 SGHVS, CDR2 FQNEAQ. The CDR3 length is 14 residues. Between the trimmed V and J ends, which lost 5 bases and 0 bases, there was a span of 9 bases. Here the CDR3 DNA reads TGTGCCAGCAGCAGGACTTTTAGCACAGATACGCAGTATTTT. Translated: CASSRTFSTDTQYF. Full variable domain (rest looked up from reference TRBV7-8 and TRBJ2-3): GAGVSQSPRYKVAKRGQDVALRCDPISGHVSLFWYQQALGQGPEFLTYFQNEAQLDKSGLPSDRFFAERPEGSVSTLKIQRTQQEDSAVYLCASSRTFSTDTQYFGPGTRLTVL.

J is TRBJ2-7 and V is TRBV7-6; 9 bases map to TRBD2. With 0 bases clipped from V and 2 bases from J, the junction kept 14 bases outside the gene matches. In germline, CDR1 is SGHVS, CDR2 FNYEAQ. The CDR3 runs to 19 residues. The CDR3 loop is CASSLAAGGTSGFPYEQYF. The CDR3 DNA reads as TGTGCCAGCAGCTTAGCGGCCGGGGGAACTAGCGGGTTCCCCTACGAGCAGTACTTC.

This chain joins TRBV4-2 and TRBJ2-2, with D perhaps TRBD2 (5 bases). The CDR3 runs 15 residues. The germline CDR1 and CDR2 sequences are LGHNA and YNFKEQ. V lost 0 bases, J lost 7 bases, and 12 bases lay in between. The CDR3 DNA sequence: TGTGCCAGCAGCCAAGATCTAGCTGGTGGCGGGGAGCTGTTTTTT. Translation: CASSQDLAGGGELFF.

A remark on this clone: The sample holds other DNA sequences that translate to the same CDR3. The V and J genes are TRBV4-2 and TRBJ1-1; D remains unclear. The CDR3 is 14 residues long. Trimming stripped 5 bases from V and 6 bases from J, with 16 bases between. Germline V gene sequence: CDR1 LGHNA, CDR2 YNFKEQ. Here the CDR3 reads CASSTERTDSEAFF. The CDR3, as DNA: TGTGCCAGCAGCACCGAACGGACGGATTCTGAAGCTTTCTTT.

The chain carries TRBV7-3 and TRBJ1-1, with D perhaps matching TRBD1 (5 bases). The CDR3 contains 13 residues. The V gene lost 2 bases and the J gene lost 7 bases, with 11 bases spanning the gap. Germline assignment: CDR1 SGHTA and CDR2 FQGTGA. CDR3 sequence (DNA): TGTGCCAGCAGCTTAGGGGGAGGGTTTGAAGCTTTCTTT. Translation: CASSLGGGFEAFF.

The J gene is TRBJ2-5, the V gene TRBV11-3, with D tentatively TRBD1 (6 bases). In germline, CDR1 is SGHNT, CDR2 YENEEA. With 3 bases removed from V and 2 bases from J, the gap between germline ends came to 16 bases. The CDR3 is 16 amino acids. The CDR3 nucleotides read TGTGCCAGCAGCTTCACAACCGGGACACCACAAGAGACCCAGTACTTC. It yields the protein CASSFTTGTPQETQYF.